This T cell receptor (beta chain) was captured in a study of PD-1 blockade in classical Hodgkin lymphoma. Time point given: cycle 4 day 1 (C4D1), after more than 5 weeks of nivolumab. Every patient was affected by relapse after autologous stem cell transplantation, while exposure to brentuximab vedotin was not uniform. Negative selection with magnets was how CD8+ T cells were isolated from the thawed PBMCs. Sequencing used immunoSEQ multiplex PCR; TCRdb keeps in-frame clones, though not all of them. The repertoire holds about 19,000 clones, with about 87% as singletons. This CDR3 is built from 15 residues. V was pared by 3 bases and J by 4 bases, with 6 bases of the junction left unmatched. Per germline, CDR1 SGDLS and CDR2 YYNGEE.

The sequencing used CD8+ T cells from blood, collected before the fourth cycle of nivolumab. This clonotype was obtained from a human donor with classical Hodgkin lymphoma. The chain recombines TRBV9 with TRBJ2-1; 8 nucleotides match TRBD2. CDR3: CASSGSGRGYNEQFF. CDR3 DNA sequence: TGTGCCAGCAGCGGGAGCGGGAGAGGGTACAATGAGCAGTTCTTC.